The 27 T cell receptor beta chains below were found in one sample sequenced in a study of T-cell memory formation after mild COVID-19. Each CDR3 protein gets one entry after TCRdb re-called the 5' RACE reads with MiXCR. The sample yields under 300,000 distinct CDR3 sequences, 7.5% to 10% seen once. The sequenced sample was PBMCs or a T cell subset sorted from them (not recorded which). The receptors were sampled from a young man who had mild COVID-19 (a few samples of this study predate the infection). Cell type and time point are not known.

This chain links TRBV20-1 with TRBJ2-5; D gene ambiguous. CDR3 length equals 13 residues. Trimming removed 7 bases at V and 4 bases at J, with 16 bases between. CDR1 DFQATT and CDR2 SNEGSKA come from the germline V gene (reference sequence). CDR3 sequence (DNA): TGCAGTGTCCCCCCGCCTCTCGGAGAGACCCAGTACTTC. Its protein is CSVPPPLGETQYF.

The chain uses TRBV18 and TRBJ2-5, with 7 bases lining up with TRBD1. The CDR3 totals 14 residues. V gave up 6 bases and J gave up 5 bases; unmatched junction bases: 9. Germline lookup yields CDR1 KGHSH and CDR2 LQKENI. CDR3 in DNA: TGTGCCAGCTCCAAAGGACAGGATGGGGAGACCCAGTACTTC. It translates to CASSKGQDGETQYF.

The chain recombines TRBV7-9 with TRBJ1-1; 9 nucleotides align to TRBD1. The CDR3 has 17 amino acids. After removal of 5 bases from V and 3 bases from J, the junction contained 13 bases not matched to a gene. Germline values: CDR1 SEHNR, CDR2 FQNEAQ (reference sequence). CDR3 region: CASSPQTGGTSDTEAFF. The CDR3 nucleotides are TGTGCCAGCAGCCCACAAACAGGGGGCACATCCGACACTGAAGCTTTCTTT.

This rearrangement joins TRBV7-6 to TRBJ2-2; no reliable D call. The V gene lost 5 bases and the J gene lost 3 bases, with 16 bases spanning the gap. CDR3 length equals 16 residues. From germline, CDR1 is SGHVS and CDR2 FNYEAQ. The CDR3 nucleotides are TGTGCCAGCAGCGCCTCGGACCCGGCCTACACCGGGGAGCTGTTTTTT. As protein: CASSASDPAYTGELFF.

This clonotype has a count of ten or more. CDR3 sequence: CASRVRGGALEQFF. In nucleotides, the CDR3 is TGTGCCAGCAGAGTTCGCGGGGGGGCACTTGAGCAGTTCTTC. This chain uses TRBV6-5 with TRBJ2-1; 9 positions agree with TRBD2. This CDR3 spans 14 amino acids. Germline-derived CDR1 and CDR2 are MNHEY and SVGAGI. J gave up 9 bases and V 6 bases, and 9 bases lay outside the gene matches.

The J gene is TRBJ1-3, the V gene TRBV20-1; D is ambiguous. CDR1 is DFQATT and CDR2 is SNEGSKA in the germline V gene (reference sequence). The CDR3 length is 16 residues. V was clipped by 0 bases and J by 0 bases, with 12 bases between them. In DNA, the CDR3 is TGCAGTGCTAGAGATCTTGCACGGACCTCTGGAAACACCATATATTTT. This translates into CSARDLARTSGNTIYF.

This clonotype was recorded a few times. This chain joins TRBV20-1 and TRBJ1-6, with unresolved D. V dropped 1 base and J dropped 9 bases, with 10 bases sitting between them. CDR1 and CDR2 (germline): DFQATT, SNEGSKA (reference sequence). The CDR3 has 13 residues. The CDR3: CSARAGVASPLHF. CDR3 nucleotides: TGCAGTGCTAGAGCCGGGGTGGCTTCACCCCTCCACTTT.

This clonotype came up once. The rearrangement links TRBV7-2 to TRBJ2-3; TRBD2 aligns across 10 bases. The CDR3 covers 14 residues. Per the germline V gene, CDR1 is SGHTA and CDR2 is FQGNSA. Trimming removed 7 bases from V and 2 bases from J; junction bases left unmatched: 3. CDR3 nucleotide sequence: TGTGCCAGCAAAAGCGGGGGGGACACAGATACGCAGTATTTT. It encodes CASKSGGDTDTQYF.

This clonotype was detected only a few times. The chain has TRBV5-6 and TRBJ1-1, with 7 bases fitting TRBD1. The CDR3 loop spans 12 amino acids. The junction had 4 bases not matched to a gene; V was cut back by 4 bases and J by 7 bases. CDR1 SGHDT and CDR2 YYEEEE come from the germline V gene. CDR3 DNA sequence: TGTGCCAGCAGCCTAGGGGGCTTTGAAGCTTTCTTT. Translating it yields CASSLGGFEAFF.

The sample holds many counts of this clonotype. The rearrangement uses TRBV5-1 and TRBJ2-7, with D hard to call. CDR1 is SGHRS, CDR2 YFSETQ, per germline. This CDR3 spans 12 amino acids. The V end lost 1 base, the J end lost 3 bases, and 5 bases lay between the germline ends. CDR3 sequence: CASSLTGYEQYV. The CDR3 coding sequence is TGCGCCAGCAGCTTGACGGGCTACGAGCAGTACGTC.

The J gene is TRBJ1-6, the V gene TRBV4-2; D may be TRBD1 (5 bases). The germline V and J ends were trimmed by 0 bases and 5 bases, with 8 bases remaining between them. Germline loops: CDR1 LGHNA, CDR2 YNFKEQ. The CDR3 totals 15 residues. CDR3 nucleotides: TGTGCCAGCAGCCAAGAAAGGGACCATAATTCACCCCTCCACTTT. This sequence encodes CASSQERDHNSPLHF.

V is TRBV5-5 and J is TRBJ2-7, with TRBD1 identical over 8 bases. Losses at the gene ends were 5 bases for V and 5 bases for J; bases not matched to a gene: 6. The length of the CDR3 is 13 residues. The germline CDR1 and CDR2 sequences are SGHKS and YYEKEE (reference sequence). As DNA, the CDR3 is TGTGCCAGCAGAAGTCAGGGGGCTCACGAGCAGTACGTC. This translates into CASRSQGAHEQYV.

Ten or more counts support this clonotype. This chain joins TRBV28 and TRBJ2-2, with no clear D. The V and J ends lost 3 bases and 0 bases respectively, with 2 bases between them. Germline assignment: CDR1 MDHEN and CDR2 SYDVKM. The CDR3 runs 13 residues. The CDR3: CASSFPNTGELFF. The CDR3 nucleotides are TGTGCCAGCAGTTTCCCGAACACCGGGGAGCTGTTTTTT.

This clonotype appeared a few times. CDR3 nucleotide sequence: TGTGCCAGCAGCTTCGACAGGGGAGATACGCAGTATTTT. Its translation: CASSFDRGDTQYF. The genes are TRBV7-6 and TRBJ2-3; TRBD1 agrees at 8 bases. CDR1 SGHVS and CDR2 FNYEAQ come from the germline V gene. The CDR3 runs 13 residues. V gave up 3 bases and J gave up 5 bases; unmatched junction bases: 1.

The V and J genes are TRBV9 and TRBJ1-2; no clear D gene. The germline V and J ends were trimmed by 3 bases and 3 bases, with 12 bases remaining between them. CDR3 length: 14 residues. Germline-derived CDR1 and CDR2 are SGDLS and YYNGEE. CDR3: CASSAEAGDYGYTF. The DNA of the CDR3 is TGTGCCAGCAGCGCCGAGGCCGGGGACTATGGCTACACCTTC.

The chain combines TRBV24-1 with TRBJ1-2; TRBD1 agrees at 7 bases. The CDR3 sequence is 16 residues long. With V trimmed by 3 bases and J by 2 bases, 8 bases remained unmatched. In germline, CDR1 is KGHDR, CDR2 SFDVKD. CDR3 sequence: CATSDPRKGANYGYTF. CDR3 coding DNA: TGTGCCACCAGTGATCCCAGGAAGGGGGCGAACTATGGCTACACCTTC.

This clonotype was seen only a few times. V is TRBV12-3 or TRBV12-4 and J is TRBJ2-1; unclear D gene. This CDR3 spans 12 amino acids. The ends were cut back, 3 bases at V and 10 bases at J, with 10 bases in the middle. CDR3 sequence (DNA): TGTGCCAGCAGTTTTGGGGTAGGCGAGCAGTTCTTC. It translates to CASSFGVGEQFF.

The sample holds a few counts of this clonotype. V is TRBV20-1 and J is TRBJ2-7; TRBD1 agrees at 7 bases. Per the germline V gene, CDR1 is DFQATT and CDR2 is SNEGSKA (reference sequence). V gave up 2 bases and J gave up 5 bases; unmatched junction bases: 9. The CDR3 has 14 amino acids. The CDR3 bases are TGCAGTGCTAGAACCAACAGGGGATGGGACGAGCAGTACGTC. It yields the protein CSARTNRGWDEQYV.

This clonotype was found a few times. V is TRBV4-2 and J is TRBJ2-4; D might be TRBD1 (5 bases). The germline gives CDR1 LGHNA, CDR2 YNFKEQ. The CDR3 runs 18 residues. V was pared by 0 bases and J by 1 base, with 16 bases between. The CDR3 reads CASSQDWGRGLAKNIQYF. The CDR3 region has the DNA TGTGCCAGCAGCCAAGATTGGGGAAGGGGCCTCGCCAAAAACATTCAGTACTTC.

This clonotype has a handful of counts. This chain uses TRBV20-1 with TRBJ1-2; TRBD1 is a possible D gene (5 bases). Germline values: CDR1 DFQATT, CDR2 SNEGSKA (reference sequence). Trimming removed 4 bases from V and 7 bases from J, with 19 bases in between. The CDR3 length is 14 residues. For the CDR3, the DNA is TGCAGTGCTACGGAGACAGAAGCTTTCGGTGGCTACACCTTC. It yields the protein CSATETEAFGGYTF.

The rearrangement links TRBV7-2 to TRBJ2-5, with D perhaps matching TRBD1 or TRBD2 (6 bases each). The V gene lost 6 bases and the J gene lost 3 bases, with 29 bases spanning the gap. Per the germline V gene, CDR1 is SGHTA and CDR2 is FQGNSA. The CDR3 spans 19 residues. CDR3 sequence reads: CASSLGRGAFPYREETQYF. The CDR3 nucleotides are TGTGCCAGCAGTCTGGGTAGGGGGGCTTTCCCTTACCGTGAAGAGACCCAGTACTTC.

This clonotype has more than one count but fewer than ten. Here the CDR3 reads CASSPGTGFYTEAFF. The CDR3 DNA is TGTGCCAGCAGTCCTGGGACAGGATTCTACACTGAAGCTTTCTTT. This rearrangement joins TRBV12-3 or TRBV12-4 to TRBJ1-1, with 8 nucleotides matching TRBD1. V trimming: 5 bases; J trimming: 3 bases; junction bases outside the gene matches: 8. There are 15 residues in the CDR3.

V usage is TRBV19 and J usage is TRBJ1-5; 9 bases map to TRBD1. The V gene's germline CDR1 is LNHDA and CDR2 SQIVND (reference sequence). The CDR3 sequence is 15 residues long. With 4 bases clipped from V and 5 bases from J, the junction kept 6 bases outside the gene matches. The CDR3 sequence: CASSTQGAEDQPQHF. The CDR3 coding sequence is TGTGCCAGTAGTACACAGGGGGCAGAGGATCAGCCCCAGCATTTT.

This clonotype was detected many times. The chain carries TRBV12-3 or TRBV12-4 and TRBJ2-7, with D possibly being TRBD1 (6 bases). This CDR3 comprises 13 residues. The germline V and J ends were trimmed by 3 bases and 6 bases, with 12 bases remaining between them. The CDR3 DNA is TGTGCCAGCAGTTTTAACAGGGAAAGCGAGCAGTACTTC. It codes for CASSFNRESEQYF.

This clonotype was counted a few times. V usage is TRBV2 and J usage is TRBJ2-1; TRBD1 agrees at 7 bases. The germline V gene encodes CDR1 SNHLY and CDR2 FYNNEI. The CDR3 spans 13 residues. Trimming at V came to 7 bases and at J to 3 bases, leaving 3 bases not matched to a gene. CDR3 nucleotides: TGTGCCAGCAAAGGGACAGTCTACAATGAGCAGTTCTTC. This codes for CASKGTVYNEQFF.

This clonotype has only a few counts. The rearrangement joins TRBV5-6 to TRBJ2-5, with 9 bases matching TRBD2. The CDR3 has 15 amino acids. Losses at the gene ends were 4 bases for V and 4 bases for J; bases not matched to a gene: 8. The germline CDR1 and CDR2 sequences are SGHDT and YYEEEE. The CDR3 DNA reads TGTGCCAGCAGCCAGGGACTAGCTTTTGGAGAGACCCAGTACTTC. Encoded protein: CASSQGLAFGETQYF.

This clonotype was seen more than once but under ten times. This CDR3 is CASRLYTGTNYGYTF. CDR3 nucleotide sequence: TGTGCCAGCAGACTGTACACAGGGACTAACTATGGCTACACCTTC. The gene calls are TRBV12-3 or TRBV12-4 and TRBJ1-2, with a possible D match to TRBD1 (6 bases). This CDR3 contains 15 residues. V lost 6 bases to trimming and J lost 0 bases, with 14 bases between them.